This T cell receptor (beta chain) was identified during a study of T cell repertoires in cytomegalovirus infection. The overall study: CMV infection and matching HLA type were both indicated by public TCR beta signatures.

Study outcomes and limitations: The response measured ex vivo was dominated by TCR beta clonotypes (HLA-C-restricted and CMV-specific).

The length of the CDR3 is 12 residues. Germline values: CDR1 SGHDT, CDR2 YYEEEE. Trimming pared 4 bases from V and 2 bases from J, leaving 7 bases between. From the reads, TCRdb called clonotypes with MiXCR, one entry per CDR3 protein. The sample has some 350,000 distinct CDR3 sequences; 15% to 20% are singletons. Notes on this clonotype: Its antigen remains unknown.

The chain links TRBV5-6 to TRBJ2-7, with D perhaps given as TRBD1 or TRBD2 (5 bases each). Sequenced sample: PBMCs. The receptor was derived from a human donor in good health (CMV status not recorded). Some clones in this sample may be carry-over from other donors' samples. The CDR3: CASSEGPYEQYF. The DNA of the CDR3 is TGTGCCAGCAGCGAGGGGCCCTACGAGCAGTACTTC.